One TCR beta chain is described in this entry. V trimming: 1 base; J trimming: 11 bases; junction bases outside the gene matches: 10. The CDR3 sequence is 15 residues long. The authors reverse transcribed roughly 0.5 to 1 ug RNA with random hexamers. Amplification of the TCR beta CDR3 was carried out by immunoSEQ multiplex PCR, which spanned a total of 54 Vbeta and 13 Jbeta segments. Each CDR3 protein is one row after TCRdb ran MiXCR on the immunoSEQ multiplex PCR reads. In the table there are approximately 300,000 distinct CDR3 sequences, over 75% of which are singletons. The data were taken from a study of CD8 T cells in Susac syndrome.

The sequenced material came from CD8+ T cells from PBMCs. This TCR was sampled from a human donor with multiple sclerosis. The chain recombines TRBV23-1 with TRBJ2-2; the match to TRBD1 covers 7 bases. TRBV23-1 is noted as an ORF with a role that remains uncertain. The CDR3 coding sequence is TGCGCCAGCAGTCAATTCTTACCCGCAGGGGGAGAGCTGTTTTTT. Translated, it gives CASSQFLPAGGELFF.